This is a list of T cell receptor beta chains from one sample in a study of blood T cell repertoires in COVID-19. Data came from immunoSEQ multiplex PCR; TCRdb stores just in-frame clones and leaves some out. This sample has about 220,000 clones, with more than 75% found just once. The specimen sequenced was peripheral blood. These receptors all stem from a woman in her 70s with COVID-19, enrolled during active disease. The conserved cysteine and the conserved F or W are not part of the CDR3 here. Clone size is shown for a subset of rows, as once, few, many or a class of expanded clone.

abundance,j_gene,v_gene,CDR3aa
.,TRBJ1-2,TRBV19,ASSRDSQSNYGYT
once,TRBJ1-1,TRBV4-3,ASSQAKTGGWTEAF
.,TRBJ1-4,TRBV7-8,ASSRDEKLF
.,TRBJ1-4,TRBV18,ASSPNRDRDEKLF
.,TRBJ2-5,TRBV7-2,ASSPALTSGEKTQY
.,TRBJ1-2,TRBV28,ASSFIGRGQGGGYT
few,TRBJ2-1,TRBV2,ASTEGYNEQF
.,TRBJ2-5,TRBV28,ASSFIGSSGGLQETQY
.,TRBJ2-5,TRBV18,ASSPTELQETQY
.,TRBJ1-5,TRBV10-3,AISTGLQPQH
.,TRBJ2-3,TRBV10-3,AISLETGMGDTQY
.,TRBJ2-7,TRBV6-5,ASSTGLASSYEQY
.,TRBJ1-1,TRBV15,ATSRGTGSTEAF
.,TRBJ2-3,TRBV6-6,ASSPTGATDTQY
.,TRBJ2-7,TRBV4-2,ASSPRFGTSGLSSYEQY
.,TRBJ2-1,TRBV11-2,ASSPRRGLAGARNNEQF
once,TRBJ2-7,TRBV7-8,ASSDPGTGIGYEQY
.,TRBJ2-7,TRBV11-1,ASSSRLGYYEQY
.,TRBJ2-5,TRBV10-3,AIKPSGSETQY
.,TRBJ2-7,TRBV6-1,ASGASGRWEEQY
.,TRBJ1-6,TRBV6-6,ASSSGQLNSPLH
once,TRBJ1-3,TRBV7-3,ASGTGDGNTIY
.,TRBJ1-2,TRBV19,ASSPDREPSGYT
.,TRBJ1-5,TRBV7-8,ASSPGKQGPQH
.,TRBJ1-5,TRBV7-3,ASSSWDSFTLPYSNQPQH
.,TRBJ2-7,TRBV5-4,ASSLGALAGNYEQY
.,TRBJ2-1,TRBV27,ASSRTSLGGNEQF
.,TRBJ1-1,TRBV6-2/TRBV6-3,ASSYGSYTEAF
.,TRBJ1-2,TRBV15,ATSRGGERYT
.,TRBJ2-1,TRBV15,ATSRGVAGAISSYNEQF
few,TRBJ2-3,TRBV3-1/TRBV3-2,ASSQGGSHTDTQY
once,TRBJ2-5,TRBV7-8,ASSLEGQGAQY
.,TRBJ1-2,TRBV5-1,ASKEGTDYGYT
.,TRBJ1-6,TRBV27,ASSLSLTGGLYNSPLH
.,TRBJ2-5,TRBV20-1,SFSGWETQY
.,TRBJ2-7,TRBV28,ASSLPFLTGSTYEQY
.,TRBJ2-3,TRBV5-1,ASSTILASTDTQY
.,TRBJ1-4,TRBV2,ASKFREVGEKLF
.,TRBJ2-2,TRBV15,ATSRRNLNTGELF
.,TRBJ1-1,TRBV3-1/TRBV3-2,ATGREGYTEAF
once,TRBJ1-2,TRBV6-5,ASSDTGGGYT
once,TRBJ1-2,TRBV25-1,ASSEGQGNGGYT